The sequence of this TCR beta chain was determined in a study of blood T cell repertoires in COVID-19. This table comes from immunoSEQ multiplex PCR, and its TCRdb copy is limited to in-frame clones, with some not included. The table has about 400,000 clones, roughly 85% seen once. The CDR3 runs to 13 residues. V lost 5 bases and J 6 bases, leaving 13 bases between the germline ends. From germline, CDR1 is LNHDA and CDR2 SQIVND (reference sequence). The chain links TRBV19 to TRBJ1-1; TRBD1 might be the D (6 bases). This sequence was found in a woman in her late teens or twenties with acute COVID-19. The specimen was PBMCs or T cells enriched from blood (not recorded which). The CDR3 loop is CASSDQRGSEAFF. The CDR3 nucleotides read TGTGCCAGTAGTGATCAAAGGGGGTCTGAAGCTTTCTTT. Full variable domain (missing parts from reference TRBV19 and TRBJ1-1): DGGITQSPKYLFRKEGQNVTLSCEQNLNHDAMYWYRQDPGQGLRLIYYSQIVNDFQKGDIAEGYSVSREKKESFPLTVTSAQKNPTAFYLCASSDQRGSEAFFGQGTRLTVV.